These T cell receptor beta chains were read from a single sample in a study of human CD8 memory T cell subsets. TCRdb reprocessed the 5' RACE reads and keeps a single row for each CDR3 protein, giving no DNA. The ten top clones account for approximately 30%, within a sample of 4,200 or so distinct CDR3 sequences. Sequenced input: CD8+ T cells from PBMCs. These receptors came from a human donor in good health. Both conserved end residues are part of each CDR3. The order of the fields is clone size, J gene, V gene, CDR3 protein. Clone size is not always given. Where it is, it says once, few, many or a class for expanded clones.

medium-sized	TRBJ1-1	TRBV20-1	CSARPGHEYTEAFF
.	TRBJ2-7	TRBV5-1	CASSLALGGTDEQYF
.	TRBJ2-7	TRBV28	CASSTPYEQYF
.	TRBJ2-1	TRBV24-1	CATSDLRAEYNEQFF
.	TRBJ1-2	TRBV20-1	CSARVKPKTAEDYGYTF
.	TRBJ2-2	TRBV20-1	CSARDPLLTGETGELFF
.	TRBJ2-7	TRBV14	CASSQGPRTGGSYEQYF
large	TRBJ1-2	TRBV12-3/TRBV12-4	CASTPGSIVHGYTF
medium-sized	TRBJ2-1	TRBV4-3	CASSHTALSNEQFF
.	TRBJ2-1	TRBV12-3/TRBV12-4	CASSSGLAGVPGKFF
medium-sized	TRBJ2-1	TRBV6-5	CASSKGLEANEQFF
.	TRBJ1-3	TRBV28	CASRSGNTIYF
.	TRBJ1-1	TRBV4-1	CASSQGAGRDMNTEAFF
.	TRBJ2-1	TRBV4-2	CASSQDLMLYNEQFF
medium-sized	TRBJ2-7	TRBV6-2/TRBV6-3	CASSYSGSSSYEQYF